The clone carrying this TCR beta chain was found many times. It was RNA transcripts that yielded the amplified TCR beta CDR3 regions. First-round RT-PCR targeting the TCR CDR3 was performed with the HTBI primer set. TCRdb fed the multiplex PCR reads into MiXCR, producing one record per CDR3 protein. The profile shows about 400,000 distinct CDR3 sequences, about 14% of them singletons. The germline V gene encodes CDR1 MNHNS and CDR2 SASEGT. The CDR3 is made up of 11 amino acids. The V end was cut by 4 bases, the J end by 2 bases, with 3 bases between. These data belong to a study of T cells in Graves' hyperthyroidism and ophthalmopathy.

The rearrangement links TRBV6-1 to TRBJ2-7; no firm D call. The material sequenced was blood. This TCR was recovered from a woman in her twenties or thirties with Graves' ophthalmopathy. CDR3: CASSVTYEQYF. CDR3 DNA sequence: TGTGCCAGCAGTGTAACCTACGAGCAGTACTTC.